This entry lists 22 T cell receptor beta chains sequenced from one sample in a study of identical twins. Each CDR3 protein is one row after TCRdb ran MiXCR on the 5' RACE reads. The profile shows fewer than 500,000 distinct CDR3 sequences, approximately 24% of them singletons. The sample also formed part of further work on T cells expressing NK-cell markers.

Sequencing was carried out using CD4+ T cells sorted from blood. All receptors derive from a woman between 18 and 29 years old in good health.

The chain is built from TRBV12-5 and TRBJ2-7, with D unclear. Trimming left V 5 bases short and J 3 bases short, with 14 bases between. In germline, CDR1 is LGHNT, CDR2 FRNRAP. The CDR3 length is 14 residues. DNA of the CDR3: TGTGCTAGTGGTCCACGAGGAGTGGTCTACGAGCAGTACTTC. As protein: CASGPRGVVYEQYF.

This clonotype was found a few times. The gene calls are TRBV27 and TRBJ1-1; maybe TRBD1 (6 bases). V lost 9 bases to trimming and J lost 4 bases, with 15 bases between them. Germline values: CDR1 MNHEY, CDR2 SMNVEV (reference sequence). This CDR3 is 13 amino acids long. CDR3 sequence reads: CASSGGGSTEAFF. CDR3 nucleotide sequence: TGTGCCAGTTCGGGGGGCGGGAGCACTGAAGCTTTCTTT.

The chain uses TRBV7-9 and TRBJ2-1, with D uncertain. The V and J ends lost 6 bases and 9 bases respectively, with 18 bases between them. The germline V gene has CDR1 SEHNR and CDR2 FQNEAQ (reference sequence). The CDR3 length is 14 residues. The chain's CDR3 is CASRENSGRGEQFF. In DNA, the CDR3 is TGTGCCAGCAGGGAGAATTCAGGCAGAGGTGAGCAGTTCTTC.

The chain has TRBV9 and TRBJ1-5; 9 positions agree with TRBD1. This CDR3 has 16 residues. The V segment lost 2 bases and the J segment 0 bases; nucleotides outside the gene matches: 3. The germline gives CDR1 SGDLS, CDR2 YYNGEE. The chain's CDR3 is CASSVGTGHSNQPQHF. CDR3 DNA: TGTGCCAGCAGCGTCGGGACAGGGCATAGCAATCAGCCCCAGCATTTT.

The CDR3 DNA reads as TGCAGTGCTAGAGTTACCGGACTAGCACCCAACGAGCAGTACTTC. Its translation: CSARVTGLAPNEQYF. The chain couples TRBV20-1 to TRBJ2-7, with TRBD2 matching over 8 bases. The germline gives CDR1 DFQATT, CDR2 SNEGSKA (reference sequence). V gave up 1 base and J gave up 5 bases; unmatched junction bases: 10. This CDR3 region has 15 residues.

This chain joins TRBV3-1 and TRBJ2-5; TRBD2 matches 7 bases. The trim removed 11 bases at V and 1 base at J, leaving 13 bases unmatched. CDR1 and CDR2 from the germline V gene are LGHDT and YNNKEL (reference sequence). CDR3 length: 15 residues. This CDR3 is CASSQFAGVQETQYF. CDR3 coding DNA: TGTGCCTCCAGCCAATTTGCGGGGGTCCAAGAGACCCAGTACTTC.

This clonotype was counted a few times. This chain joins TRBV20-1 and TRBJ1-1; D remains unclear. The CDR3 runs 14 residues. Deletions cut 1 base from V and 1 base from J, with 10 bases between. Per the germline V gene, CDR1 is DFQATT and CDR2 is SNEGSKA (reference sequence). DNA for the CDR3: TGCAGTGCTAGAGTCGCGGCCGGGAACACTGAAGCTTTCTTT. Translated: CSARVAAGNTEAFF.

This clonotype has just a few counts. This sequence joins TRBV7-9 and TRBJ2-1; TRBD2 agrees at 8 bases. The germline CDR1 and CDR2 sequences are SEHNR and FQNEAQ (reference sequence). The CDR3 runs 16 residues. V lost 2 bases, J lost 9 bases, and 12 bases stayed unmatched. The DNA of the CDR3 is TGTGCCAGCAGCTTATGGTCACGGGGGCTAGCGGGTGAGCAGTTCTTC. Its protein product is CASSLWSRGLAGEQFF.

In this sample, this clonotype turned up a few times. This chain links TRBV3-1 with TRBJ2-2; TRBD2 is a possible D gene (5 bases). The CDR3 has 16 residues. The V gene lost 2 bases and the J gene lost 4 bases, with 14 bases spanning the gap. Germline CDR1 and CDR2: LGHDT and YNNKEL (reference sequence). The CDR3 DNA follows: TGTGCCAGCAGCCAAAAGGTGTCGCGGGCCACCGGGGAGCTGTTTTTT. Translating gives CASSQKVSRATGELFF.

This clonotype appeared a few times. This chain connects TRBV20-1 to TRBJ2-7; D may be TRBD2 (5 bases). The CDR3 is 14 residues long. Germline V gene data show CDR1 as DFQATT and CDR2 as SNEGSKA (reference sequence). V was clipped by 5 bases and J by 3 bases, with 17 bases between them. Here the CDR3 DNA reads TGCAGTGCTCCCCGCCCGGGAAACTACTACGAGCAGTACTTC. Amino acids: CSAPRPGNYYEQYF.

The chain carries TRBV6-1 and TRBJ1-2; no clear D gene. The CDR3 extends over 15 amino acids. V shed 6 bases and J shed 5 bases, with 19 bases lying between them. Germline CDR1 is MNHNS and CDR2 is SASEGT. CDR3 region: CASRPTRQGSYGYTF. The CDR3, as DNA: TGTGCCAGCAGACCCACTCGACAAGGTTCATATGGCTACACCTTC.

The V gene is TRBV9, the J gene TRBJ1-5; 7 nucleotides line up with TRBD1. V was pared by 7 bases and J by 3 bases, with 1 base of the junction left unmatched. Germline V lookup: CDR1 SGDLS, CDR2 YYNGEE. This CDR3 has 12 residues. In DNA, the CDR3 is TGTGCCAGCGGGACAGTCAATCAGCCCCAGCATTTT. Amino acids: CASGTVNQPQHF.

This chain connects TRBV5-1 to TRBJ1-4, with D unresolved. Germline V gene lookup returns CDR1 SGHRS and CDR2 YFSETQ. The germline V and J ends were trimmed by 3 bases and 5 bases, with 14 bases remaining between them. The CDR3 runs to 15 residues. The CDR3 region is CASSWEGFRNEKLFF. The CDR3, as DNA: TGCGCCAGCAGCTGGGAGGGATTCAGGAATGAAAAACTGTTTTTT. Filled out from reference TRBV5-1 and TRBJ1-4, the complete variable domain reads KAGVTQTPRYLIKTRGQQVTLSCSPISGHRSVSWYQQTPGQGLQFLFEYFSETQRNKGNFPGRFSGRQFSNSRSEMNVSTLELGDSALYLCASSWEGFRNEKLFFGSGTQLSVL.

This clonotype occurred many times. V gene TRBV29-1 combines with J gene TRBJ1-2, with D maybe TRBD1 (6 bases). CDR1 SQVTM and CDR2 ANQGSEA come from the germline V gene. Trimming pared 6 bases from V and 5 bases from J, leaving 13 bases between. The CDR3 length is 12 residues. DNA of the CDR3: TGCAGCGTCTCGGCAGGGGATTATGGCTACACCTTC. Translating it yields CSVSAGDYGYTF.

The chain couples TRBV27 to TRBJ2-2; tentatively, D is TRBD1 (5 bases). V was shortened by 2 bases and J by 4 bases, with 8 bases between the two germline ends. The CDR3 spans 14 residues. Germline CDR1 reads MNHEY; CDR2 reads SMNVEV (reference sequence). The CDR3 sequence: CASSLRQFTGELFF. In DNA form, the CDR3 reads TGTGCCAGCAGTTTAAGACAGTTCACCGGGGAGCTGTTTTTT.

The chain combines TRBV5-1 with TRBJ2-7, with a weak D call TRBD1 (6 bases). This CDR3 has 15 residues. V dropped 2 bases and J dropped 4 bases, with 16 bases sitting between them. Germline V CDR1 and CDR2: SGHRS, YFSETQ. This CDR3 is CASSFSRDTRYEQYF. The DNA for the CDR3 is TGCGCCAGCAGCTTCTCCCGGGACACAAGATACGAGCAGTACTTC.

In this sample, this clonotype turned up a few times. V is TRBV18 and J is TRBJ2-5; D possibly corresponds to TRBD2 (6 bases). Germline V CDR1 and CDR2: KGHSH, LQKENI. CDR3 length: 13 residues. With 3 bases removed from V and 4 bases from J, the gap between germline ends came to 9 bases. The CDR3, as DNA: TGTGCCAGCTCACCGGACTATCGAGAGACCCAGTACTTC. Amino acid sequence: CASSPDYRETQYF.

J is TRBJ2-2 and V is TRBV20-1; 11 nucleotides align to TRBD2. The CDR3 is 15 amino acids. Germline values: CDR1 DFQATT, CDR2 SNEGSKA (reference sequence). The V segment lost 6 bases and the J segment 4 bases; nucleotides outside the gene matches: 7. CDR3 nucleotide sequence: TGCAGTGCCACGGTGGGGACTAGCGGCACCGGGGAGCTGTTTTTT. It codes for CSATVGTSGTGELFF.

The chain joins TRBV10-3 to TRBJ1-2; D may be TRBD1 (5 bases). This CDR3 is 13 amino acids long. The germline V and J ends were trimmed by 2 bases and 8 bases, with 12 bases remaining between them. Germline CDR1 ENHRY, CDR2 SYGVKD. The chain's CDR3 is CAISEVSGRGYTF. The CDR3 DNA sequence: TGTGCCATCAGTGAGGTATCAGGGCGCGGCTACACCTTC.

This clonotype has more than one count but fewer than ten. This chain uses TRBV5-1 with TRBJ2-3, with 7 nucleotides matching TRBD2. Germline assignment: CDR1 SGHRS and CDR2 YFSETQ. This CDR3 contains 15 residues. The V gene end was trimmed by 5 bases and the J gene end by 5 bases; junction bases not matched to a gene: 11. The CDR3 coding sequence is TGCGCCAGCAGGAGCGGAGCGGGGCGTGTAGATACGCAGTATTTT. It specifies CASRSGAGRVDTQYF.

This clonotype was recorded a few times. The chain is built from TRBV7-8 and TRBJ2-3; 7 nucleotides match TRBD1. The trim removed 6 bases at V and 3 bases at J, leaving 12 bases unmatched. CDR3 length: 16 amino acids. The germline V gene encodes CDR1 SGHVS and CDR2 FQNEAQ. The CDR3 is CASRQTGQLGTDTQYF. CDR3 sequence (DNA): TGTGCCAGCAGGCAAACGGGACAGCTTGGGACAGATACGCAGTATTTT. Full variable domain (missing parts from reference TRBV7-8 and TRBJ2-3): GAGVSQSPRYKVAKRGQDVALRCDPISGHVSLFWYQQALGQGPEFLTYFQNEAQLDKSGLPSDRFFAERPEGSVSTLKIQRTQQEDSAVYLCASRQTGQLGTDTQYFGPGTRLTVL.

The chain employs TRBV7-9 and TRBJ2-2; possibly TRBD2 for D (6 bases). V shed 4 bases and J shed 1 base, with 10 bases lying between them. CDR1 SEHNR and CDR2 FQNEAQ come from the germline V gene (reference sequence). The CDR3 runs to 15 residues. Here the CDR3 DNA reads TGTGCCAGCAGCTGGAGGGCGCAGAACACCGGGGAGCTGTTTTTT. It encodes CASSWRAQNTGELFF.